The 8 T cell receptor beta chains below were found in one sample sequenced in a study of shared clonotypes between healthy human individuals. TCRdb keeps only in-frame clones here, not all; method: immunoSEQ multiplex PCR. This table has some 2,500,000 clones, under 95% appearing once. Material: naive CD4+ T cells from PBMCs. Regarding subset: CD45RA+ positively selected. The receptors were sampled from a man between 18 and 35 years old in good health. Some clones in this sample may be carry-over from other donors' samples.

Comments on this clone: Other DNA variants within this sample encode the same CDR3. The V gene is TRBV4-1, the J gene TRBJ1-5; D is unclear. Germline V CDR1 and CDR2: MGHRA, YSYEKL. V was pared by 1 base and J by 7 bases, with 8 bases between. The CDR3 is 13 residues long. The CDR3 nucleotides read TGCGCCAGCAGCCAAGGGGGATACCAGCCCCAGCATTTT. It yields the protein CASSQGGYQPQHF.

The chain is built from TRBV5-1 and TRBJ2-5; a weak D match, TRBD2 (5 bases). In germline, CDR1 is SGHRS, CDR2 YFSETQ. V lost 4 bases and J 5 bases, leaving 15 bases between the germline ends. CDR3 length equals 14 residues. DNA for the CDR3: TGCGCCAGCAGCCTAGACTCTAGCCAGGAGACCCAGTACTTC. Translated: CASSLDSSQETQYF.

The chain employs TRBV10-3 and TRBJ2-7; weak D call: TRBD1 (5 bases). The CDR3 loop spans 15 amino acids. Looked up from germline, CDR1 is ENHRY and CDR2 is SYGVKD. V lost 2 bases and J 6 bases, leaving 17 bases between the germline ends. The CDR3 sequence is CAISEKAGQGGEQYF. CDR3 nucleotide sequence: TGTGCCATCAGTGAGAAGGCAGGTCAGGGTGGCGAGCAGTACTTC.

V usage is TRBV2 and J usage is TRBJ1-5; TRBD1 is a possible D gene (5 bases). From germline, CDR1 is SNHLY and CDR2 FYNNEI. The CDR3 covers 14 residues. V gave up 4 bases and J gave up 2 bases, with 9 bases separating them. CDR3 DNA sequence: TGTGCCAGCAGTGCGGGGGATGGCAATCAGCCCCAGCATTTT. It yields the protein CASSAGDGNQPQHF. Full variable domain (rest looked up from reference TRBV2 and TRBJ1-5): EPEVTQTPSHQVTQMGQEVILRCVPISNHLYFYWYRQILGQKVEFLVSFYNNEISEKSEIFDDQFSVERPDGSNFTLKIRSTKLEDSAMYFCASSAGDGNQPQHFGDGTRLSIL.

J is TRBJ1-4 and V is TRBV19; D ambiguous. CDR3 length equals 14 residues. CDR1 and CDR2 (germline): LNHDA, SQIVND (reference sequence). Trimming took off 3 bases at V and 7 bases at J, with 12 bases between the two ends. CDR3 region: CASSIWTLSEKLFF. The CDR3 nucleotides are TGTGCCAGTAGTATCTGGACTTTGAGTGAAAAACTGTTTTTT.

The chain recombines TRBV30 with TRBJ1-6; TRBD1 matches at 7 bases. Germline V CDR1 and CDR2: GTSNPN, SVGIG (reference sequence). The J segment lost 7 bases and the V segment lost 6 bases, leaving 15 bases of the junction unmatched. CDR3 length equals 16 residues. The CDR3 spells CACKMGEQGYNSPLHF. Here the CDR3 DNA reads TGTGCCTGCAAGATGGGGGAACAGGGGTACAATTCACCCCTCCACTTT. The whole variable domain, filled in from reference TRBV30 and TRBJ1-6, reads SQTIHQWPATLVQPVGSPLSLECTVEGTSNPNLYWYRQAAGRGLQLLFYSVGIGQISSEVPQNLSASRPQDRQFILSSKKLLLSDSGFYLCACKMGEQGYNSPLHFGNGTRLTVT.

The chain uses TRBV30 and TRBJ2-1, with 14 nucleotides matching TRBD2. The germline gives CDR1 GTSNPN, CDR2 SVGIG (reference sequence). CDR3 length: 15 residues. Trimming cost V 2 bases and J 8 bases; bases outside gene matches: 5. The CDR3 loop is CAWSFGLAGGDEQFF. CDR3 DNA sequence: TGTGCCTGGAGTTTTGGACTAGCGGGAGGCGATGAGCAGTTCTTC.

J is TRBJ2-7 and V is TRBV27, with 10 bases matching TRBD2. The CDR3 runs 15 residues. Germline V gene sequence: CDR1 MNHEY, CDR2 SMNVEV (reference sequence). J lost 3 bases, V lost 6 bases, and 8 bases had no gene match. The chain's CDR3 is CASSRGGTSVYEQYF. CDR3 bases: TGTGCCAGCAGCCGTGGTGGGACTAGCGTCTACGAGCAGTACTTC.